This T cell receptor (beta chain) comes out of a study of long-term antiretroviral therapy in people with HIV. Whole-study findings and limits: The study found that diversity rose after ART but stayed below transplant donor controls.

Trimming removed 6 bases from V and 3 bases from J; junction bases left unmatched: 2. CDR1 and CDR2 (germline): MNHEY, SVGAGI. There are 13 residues in the CDR3. A note on this clone: Its matching antigen is unknown.

Researchers ran immunoSEQ v3.0 at survey level. Each sample aimed for about 35,000-50,000 sequenced T-cell genomes. Using immunoSEQ multiplex PCR, the repertoire was profiled, and TCRdb retains in-frame clones only, with some absent. Seen here are roughly 15,000 clones, about 88% observed once, and the top ten hold 9.5% to 15%. The receptor's source is a man in his fifties or sixties with HIV. The chain combines TRBV6-5 with TRBJ2-1; TRBD1 matches 7 bases. The material was unsorted PBMCs, obtained 6.9 years after starting antiretroviral therapy. As DNA, the CDR3 is TGTGCCAGCAGGGCAGGGGGCTACAATGAGCAGTTCTTC. This gives the protein CASRAGGYNEQFF.